Listed below are T cell receptor beta chains from one sample, sequenced in a study of T cell changes during pregnancy in multiple sclerosis. Assay: immunoSEQ multiplex PCR; the TCRdb copy retains only in-frame clones and omits some. Among roughly 100,000 clones listed, 91% were seen once. Sequencing was performed on peripheral blood, taken after pregnancy. Receptor source: a female donor in good health, enrolled as a control in a pregnancy study. Each CDR3 is given with its conserved first and last residue. Each record gives: CDR3 protein, CDR3 DNA, J gene, clone size, D gene, V gene. D genes are given only for firm matches. Clone size is given for some rows only: seen once, a few or many times, or a class if the clone is expanded.

CASSLARTGRDGYTF	TGTGCCAGCAGCTTAGCCAGGACAGGGAGGGATGGCTACACCTTC	TRBJ1-2	once	TRBD1	TRBV7-2
CASSLRQGDEQFF	TGTGCCAGCAGCTTAAGACAGGGGGATGAGCAGTTCTTC	TRBJ2-1	NA	TRBD1	TRBV7-3
CASSPGGNYEQYF	TGTGCCAGCTCACCAGGAGGGAACTACGAGCAGTACTTC	TRBJ2-7	NA	NA	TRBV18
CASSNGRLATRETQYF	TGTGCCAGTAGTAACGGGAGACTAGCTACGCGAGAGACCCAGTACTTC	TRBJ2-5	NA	TRBD2	TRBV19
CASNLGEYGYTF	TGTGCCAGCAACTTAGGGGAATATGGCTACACCTTC	TRBJ1-2	NA	NA	TRBV6-6
CASGLAGGPGNEQFF	TGTGCCAGCGGCTTAGCGGGGGGGCCGGGCAATGAGCAGTTCTTC	TRBJ2-1	few	TRBD2	TRBV7-9
CASSQDRRLVTGELFF	TGCGCCAGCAGCCAAGATCGGAGGCTTGTCACCGGGGAGCTGTTTTTT	TRBJ2-2	NA	NA	TRBV4-1
CASSPRNEQFF	TGTGCCAGCAGCCCCCGCAATGAGCAGTTCTTC	TRBJ2-1	NA	NA	TRBV7-9
CASSSAFANYGYTF	TGTGCCAGCAGCTCCGCGTTTGCTAACTATGGCTACACCTTC	TRBJ1-2	NA	NA	TRBV7-2
CSVRAGASYNEQFF	TGCAGCGTGAGGGCAGGGGCCTCCTACAATGAGCAGTTCTTC	TRBJ2-1	NA	NA	TRBV29-1
CASRAGQGNEKLFF	TGTGCCAGCAGGGCGGGACAGGGTAATGAAAAACTGTTTTTT	TRBJ1-4	NA	TRBD1	TRBV27
CASSSGQGPFYEQYF	TGTGCCAGCAGCTCTGGACAGGGCCCCTTCTACGAGCAGTACTTC	TRBJ2-7	NA	TRBD1	TRBV9
CASTPAGGQGLDTEAFF	TGTGCCAGCACCCCGGCCGGGGGGCAGGGTTTAGACACTGAAGCTTTCTTT	TRBJ1-1	NA	NA	TRBV4-2
CASHRRDYGYTF	TGTGCCAGTCACAGGAGAGACTATGGCTACACCTTC	TRBJ1-2	NA	NA	TRBV19
CASSSGTGSGDF	TGTGCCAGCAGCTCCGGGACAGGTTCAGGGGACTTC	TRBJ2-4	NA	TRBD1	TRBV7-9
CASSQGQGAEQPQHF	TGCGCCAGCAGCCAAGGCCAGGGGGCGGAACAGCCCCAGCATTTT	TRBJ1-5	once	TRBD1	TRBV4-3
CASSYSGLEQYF	TGTGCCAGCAGTTACTCGGGGCTTGAGCAGTACTTC	TRBJ2-7	NA	NA	TRBV6-5
CASSEWRGLSGNTIYF	TGTGCCAGCAGTGAATGGCGAGGGCTCTCTGGAAACACCATATATTTT	TRBJ1-3	NA	NA	TRBV25-1
CASSAAIRDFYNEQFF	TGTGCCAGCAGCGCGGCGATCCGGGACTTCTACAATGAGCAGTTCTTC	TRBJ2-1	once	NA	TRBV5-6
CASSPKASGNTIYF	TGTGCCAGCAGCCCGAAAGCTTCTGGAAACACCATATATTTT	TRBJ1-3	NA	NA	TRBV7-6
CASSKLQVSFYGYTF	TGTGCCAGCAGCAAGCTACAGGTTTCCTTCTATGGCTACACCTTC	TRBJ1-2	NA	NA	TRBV5-6
CASSPRQGDNTEAFF	TGTGCCAGCAGCCCGCGACAGGGTGACAACACTGAAGCTTTCTTT	TRBJ1-1	NA	TRBD1	TRBV9
CASSFYSYSNQPQHF	TGTGCCAGCAGCTTCTACAGTTATAGCAATCAGCCCCAGCATTTT	TRBJ1-5	NA	NA	TRBV5-4
CASRPSGRGYTF	TGTGCCAGTAGACCGTCCGGGAGAGGCTACACCTTC	TRBJ1-2	NA	NA	TRBV19
CASSDGDTQYF	TGTGCCAGCAGCGACGGGGATACGCAGTATTTT	TRBJ2-3	NA	NA	TRBV25-1
CASSDLLGTGGYEQYF	TGCGCCAGCAGTGACCTCCTCGGGACAGGGGGGTACGAGCAGTACTTC	TRBJ2-7	NA	TRBD1	TRBV10-2
CASTEGGGELFF	TGCGCCAGCACCGAAGGAGGGGGGGAGCTGTTTTTT	TRBJ2-2	NA	NA	TRBV5-1
CASSSGGFDTQYF	TGTGCCAGCAGCTCGGGGGGGTTTGATACGCAGTATTTT	TRBJ2-3	NA	TRBD2	TRBV7-3
CSVGAGGYNEQFF	TGCAGCGTCGGGGCGGGGGGATACAATGAGCAGTTCTTC	TRBJ2-1	NA	TRBD2	TRBV29-1
CASSVTGATGELFF	TGTGCCAGCAGCGTCACAGGGGCGACCGGGGAGCTGTTTTTT	TRBJ2-2	NA	TRBD1	TRBV9
CASSQALVTGRGYEQYF	TGCGCCAGCAGCCAAGCCCTCGTTACAGGTAGAGGCTACGAGCAGTACTTC	TRBJ2-7	NA	NA	TRBV4-3
CASSRDRVNTEAFF	TGTGCCAGCAGCCGGGACAGGGTGAACACTGAAGCTTTCTTT	TRBJ1-1	NA	TRBD1	TRBV28
CASSPLGQAVNTEAFF	TGTGCCAGCTCACCCCTGGGACAGGCTGTGAACACTGAAGCTTTCTTT	TRBJ1-1	NA	TRBD1	TRBV18
CASSLRGSGRETEAFF	TGTGCCAGCAGTTTACGGGGGTCGGGTAGAGAAACTGAAGCTTTCTTT	TRBJ1-1	NA	NA	TRBV27
CASSLAASGGLSTDTQYF	TGTGCCAGCAGCTTAGCAGCTAGCGGGGGCCTCAGCACAGATACGCAGTATTTT	TRBJ2-3	NA	TRBD2	TRBV7-2
CASSSQGLAGGLTDTQYF	TGTGCCAGCAGTTCCCAGGGACTAGCGGGGGGCCTCACAGATACGCAGTATTTT	TRBJ2-3	NA	TRBD2	TRBV27
CASSPPRVSSGNTIYF	TGTGCCAGCTCACCACCCAGGGTTAGCTCTGGAAACACCATATATTTT	TRBJ1-3	NA	NA	TRBV18
CASSFAGTDYNEQFF	TGTGCCAGCAGTTTTGCCGGGACAGACTACAATGAGCAGTTCTTC	TRBJ2-1	NA	TRBD1	TRBV11-1
CASSVTDRGEEQYF	TGTGCCAGTAGTGTAACGGACAGGGGGGAAGAGCAGTACTTC	TRBJ2-7	NA	TRBD1	TRBV19
CASTGFPEAFF	TGTGCCAGCACAGGGTTCCCTGAAGCTTTCTTT	TRBJ1-1	NA	NA	TRBV28
CASRPGQGGGYTF	TGTGCCAGCAGGCCCGGACAGGGCGGTGGCTACACCTTC	TRBJ1-2	once	TRBD1	TRBV6-4
CASSLAGDTEETQYF	TGTGCCAGCAGCTTGGCTGGGGACACGGAAGAGACCCAGTACTTC	TRBJ2-5	NA	NA	TRBV5-4
CASSHGPGLKETQYF	TGCGCCAGCAGCCATGGTCCGGGACTCAAAGAGACCCAGTACTTC	TRBJ2-5	NA	NA	TRBV4-3
CASSQEGIRGGRYGYTF	TGCGCCAGCAGCCAAGAGGGTATAAGAGGGGGCAGGTATGGCTACACCTTC	TRBJ1-2	NA	TRBD1	TRBV4-1